Below are 10 T cell receptor beta chains sequenced from a single sample in a study of beta chain features in type 1 diabetes. cDNA synthesis used the whole RNA isolate, giving expressed TCRB sequences. The assay was immunoSEQ multiplex PCR, and TCRdb's table has in-frame clones only and misses some. Of approximately 150,000 clones in the sample, 8% to 13% are singletons; the top ten hold under 1.5%. The specimen sequenced was naive CD4+ T cells from blood. These receptors all stem from a young man in good health.

The CDR3 spells CASSLGGTGGETQYF. The CDR3 bases are TGTGCCAGCAGCTTGGGGGGCACGGGTGGGGAGACCCAGTACTTC. The rearrangement uses TRBV5-4 and TRBJ2-5; weak D call: TRBD1 (5 bases). The germline V gene has CDR1 SGHNT and CDR2 YYREEE (reference sequence). V lost 0 bases and J lost 5, with 14 bases in between. CDR3 length: 15 residues.

The genes are TRBV10-3 and TRBJ2-3; D is unresolved. This CDR3 has 15 amino acids. Germline V gene lookup returns CDR1 ENHRY and CDR2 SYGVKD. Trimming removed 3 bases at V and 3 bases at J, with 13 bases between. CDR3 nucleotide sequence: TGTGCCATCAGTGACGACTCCTATTCTACAGATACGCAGTATTTT. It translates to CAISDDSYSTDTQYF.

This sequence joins TRBV30 and TRBJ2-5, with 8 nucleotides matching TRBD1. Germline CDR1 GTSNPN, CDR2 SVGIG (reference sequence). This CDR3 has 16 residues. The ends lost 2 bases at V and 5 bases at J; junction bases unmatched: 13. The chain's CDR3 is CAWSMRDRTFGETQYF. The CDR3 DNA follows: TGTGCCTGGAGTATGCGGGACAGGACATTTGGTGAGACCCAGTACTTC.

The CDR3 protein is CASSRDRGPTEAFF. CDR3 nucleotides: TGTGCCAGCAGTCGAGACAGGGGCCCAACTGAAGCTTTCTTT. The V and J genes are TRBV6-5 and TRBJ1-1; 8 nucleotides align to TRBD1. There are 14 residues in the CDR3. The V and J ends lost 5 bases and 5 bases, in that order; junction bases with no gene match: 7. The germline V gene has CDR1 MNHEY and CDR2 SVGAGI.

This rearrangement joins TRBV6-5 to TRBJ1-2, with D tentatively TRBD1 (6 bases). Per the germline V gene, CDR1 is MNHEY and CDR2 is SVGAGI. The CDR3 has 15 amino acids. The V and J ends lost 4 bases and 7 bases respectively, with 19 bases between them. The CDR3 bases are TGTGCCAGCAGTTCCGAAGCGGACAGTTTTGCTGGCTACACCTTC. Amino acid sequence: CASSSEADSFAGYTF.

The V and J genes are TRBV19 and TRBJ2-3; D is perhaps TRBD1 (6 bases). CDR1 is LNHDA and CDR2 is SQIVND in the germline V gene (reference sequence). The CDR3 is 17 residues long. Trimming removed 4 bases from V and 14 bases from J, with 31 bases in between. CDR3 sequence reads: CASSTGHLTAQVRGLYF. The CDR3 region has the DNA TGTGCCAGTAGTACGGGACACCTCACGGCACAAGTCCGGGGCCTGTATTTT.

This clone has only a few counts. The chain combines TRBV7-3 with TRBJ2-2, with D possibly being TRBD1 (6 bases). The germline CDR1 and CDR2 sequences are SGHTA and FQGTGA. Trimming took 8 bases from V and 5 from J, leaving 18 bases between them. The CDR3 sequence is 15 residues long. CDR3 DNA sequence: TGTGCCAGCGGGTCACAGGGAACGCAAACCGGGGAGCTGTTTTTT. It is translated as CASGSQGTQTGELFF.

The rearrangement links TRBV5-8 to TRBJ2-2, with 7 positions matching TRBD2. Germline V lookup: CDR1 SGHTS, CDR2 YDEGEE. The CDR3 is made up of 16 amino acids. Trimming at V came to 3 bases and at J to 1 base, leaving 6 bases not matched to a gene. The CDR3 nucleotides read TGTGCCAGCAGCTCCCTGGCTAGCGGGAACACCGGGGAGCTGTTTTTT. It yields the protein CASSSLASGNTGELFF.

This clone appeared a few times. The J gene is TRBJ2-4, the V gene TRBV11-2, with D tentatively TRBD2 (6 bases). Trimming stripped 4 bases from V and 0 bases from J, with 16 bases between. Germline V lookup: CDR1 SGHAT, CDR2 FQNNGV. This CDR3 is 17 amino acids long. Here the CDR3 reads CASSSKGGELAKNIQYF. The CDR3 nucleotides are TGTGCCAGCAGCTCCAAGGGAGGTGAACTAGCCAAAAACATTCAGTACTTC.

This rearrangement joins TRBV18 to TRBJ2-5; D unclear. In germline, CDR1 is KGHSH, CDR2 LQKENI. The CDR3 runs 15 residues. Between the trimmed V and J ends, which lost 2 bases and 1 base, there was a span of 11 bases. The CDR3 DNA reads as TGTGCCAGCTCACCAAGAGTATATACCCAAGAGACCCAGTACTTC. Translated, it gives CASSPRVYTQETQYF.